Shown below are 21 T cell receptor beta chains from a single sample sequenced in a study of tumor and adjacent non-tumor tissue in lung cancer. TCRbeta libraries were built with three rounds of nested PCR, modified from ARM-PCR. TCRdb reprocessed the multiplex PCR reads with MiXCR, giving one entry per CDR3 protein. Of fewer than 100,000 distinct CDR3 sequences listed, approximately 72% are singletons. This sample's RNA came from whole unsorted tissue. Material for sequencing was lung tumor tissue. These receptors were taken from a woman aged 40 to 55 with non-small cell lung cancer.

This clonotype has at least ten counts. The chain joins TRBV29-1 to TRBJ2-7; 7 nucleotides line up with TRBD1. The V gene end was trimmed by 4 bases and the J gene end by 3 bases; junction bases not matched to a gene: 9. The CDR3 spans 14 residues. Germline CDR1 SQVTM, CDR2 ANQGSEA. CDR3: CSVGPRDRYYEQYF. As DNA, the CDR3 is TGCAGCGTTGGCCCTCGGGACAGATACTACGAGCAGTACTTC.

The CDR3 nucleotides read TGTGCCAGCAGTTTATTGACTGATGGCGGACACACAGATACGCAGTATTTT. It yields the protein CASSLLTDGGHTDTQYF. This chain uses TRBV28 with TRBJ2-3, with D tentatively TRBD1 (5 bases). V shed 1 base and J shed 2 bases, with 16 bases lying between them. The CDR3 has 17 amino acids. Germline V lookup: CDR1 MDHEN, CDR2 SYDVKM.

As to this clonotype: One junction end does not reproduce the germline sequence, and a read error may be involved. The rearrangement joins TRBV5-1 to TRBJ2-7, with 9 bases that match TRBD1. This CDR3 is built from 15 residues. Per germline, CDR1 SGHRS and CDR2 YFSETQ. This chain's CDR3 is CGSSFRQGGVEEQYF. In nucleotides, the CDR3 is TGCGGCAGCAGCTTCCGACAGGGGGGAGTCGAGGAGCAGTACTTC. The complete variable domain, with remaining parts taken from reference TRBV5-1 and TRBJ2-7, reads KAGVTQTPRYLIKTRGQQVTLSCSPISGHRSVSWYQQTPGQGLQFLFEYFSETQRNKGNFPGRFSGRQFSNSRSEMNVSTLELGDSALYLCGSSFRQGGVEEQYFGPGTRLTVT.

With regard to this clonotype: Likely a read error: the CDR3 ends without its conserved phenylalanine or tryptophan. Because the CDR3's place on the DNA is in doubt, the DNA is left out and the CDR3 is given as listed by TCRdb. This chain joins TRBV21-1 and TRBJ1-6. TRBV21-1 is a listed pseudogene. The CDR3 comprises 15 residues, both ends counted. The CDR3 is CASTRESSYNSPLHV.

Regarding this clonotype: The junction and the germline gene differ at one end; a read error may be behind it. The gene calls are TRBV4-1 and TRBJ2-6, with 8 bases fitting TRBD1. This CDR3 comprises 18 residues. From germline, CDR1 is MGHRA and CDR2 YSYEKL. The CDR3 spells CASSSQPGQGRGVNLLTF. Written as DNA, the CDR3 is TGCGCCAGCAGTTCCCAACCTGGACAGGGACGTGGGGTCAACCTCCTGACTTTC.

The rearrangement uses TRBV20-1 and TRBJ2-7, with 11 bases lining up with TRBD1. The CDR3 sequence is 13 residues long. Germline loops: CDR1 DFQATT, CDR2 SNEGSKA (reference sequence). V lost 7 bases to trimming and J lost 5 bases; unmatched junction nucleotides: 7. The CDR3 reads CSVRDRGNHEQYF. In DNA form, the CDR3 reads TGCAGTGTTAGGGACAGGGGGAATCACGAGCAGTACTTC.

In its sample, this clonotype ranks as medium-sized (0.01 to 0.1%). CDR3 sequence: CASSLSGPDTQYF. The CDR3, as DNA: TGTGCCAGCAGTTTAAGCGGACCAGATACGCAGTATTTT. V usage is TRBV28 and J usage is TRBJ2-3; TRBD2 might be the D (5 bases). The ends were cut back, 2 bases at V and 4 bases at J, with 7 bases in the middle. In germline, CDR1 is MDHEN, CDR2 SYDVKM. This CDR3 contains 13 residues.

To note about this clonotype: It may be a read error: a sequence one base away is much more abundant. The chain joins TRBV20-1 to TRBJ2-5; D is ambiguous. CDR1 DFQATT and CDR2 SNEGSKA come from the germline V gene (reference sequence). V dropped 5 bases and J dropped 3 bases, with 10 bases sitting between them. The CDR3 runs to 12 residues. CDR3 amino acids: CSALKLEETQYF. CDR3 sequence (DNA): TGCAGTGCTCTCAAGCTGGAAGAGACCCAGTACTTC.

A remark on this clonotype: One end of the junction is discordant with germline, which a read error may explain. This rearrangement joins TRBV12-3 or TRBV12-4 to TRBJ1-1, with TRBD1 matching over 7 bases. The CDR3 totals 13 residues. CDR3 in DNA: TGTGCCAGAAGTACCTCGACAGGGACTGAAGCTCTCTTT. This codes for CARSTSTGTEALF.

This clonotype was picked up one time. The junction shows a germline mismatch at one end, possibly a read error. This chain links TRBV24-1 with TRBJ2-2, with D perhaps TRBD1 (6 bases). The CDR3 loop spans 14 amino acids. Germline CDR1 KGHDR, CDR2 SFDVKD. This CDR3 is CATSEDSLTEELFF. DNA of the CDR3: TGTGCTACCAGTGAGGACAGCCTCACCGAGGAGCTGTTTTTT.

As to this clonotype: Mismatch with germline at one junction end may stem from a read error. The CDR3 spells CATGLRVPPTGDNEPFF. DNA for the CDR3: TGTGCCACCGGCTTAAGAGTCCCGCCGACAGGAGACAATGAGCCGTTCTTC. The chain carries TRBV11-1 and TRBJ2-1, with D possibly being TRBD1 (6 bases). Per the germline V gene, CDR1 is SGHAT and CDR2 is FQDESV (reference sequence). The CDR3 spans 17 residues.

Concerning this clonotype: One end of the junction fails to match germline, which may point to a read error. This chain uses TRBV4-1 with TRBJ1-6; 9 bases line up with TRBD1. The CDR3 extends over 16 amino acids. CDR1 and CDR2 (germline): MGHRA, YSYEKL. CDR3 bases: TGCACCAGCAGTCAACCCAAACAGGGGGCAGGCTCACTCCTCCACTTT. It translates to CTSSQPKQGAGSLLHF.

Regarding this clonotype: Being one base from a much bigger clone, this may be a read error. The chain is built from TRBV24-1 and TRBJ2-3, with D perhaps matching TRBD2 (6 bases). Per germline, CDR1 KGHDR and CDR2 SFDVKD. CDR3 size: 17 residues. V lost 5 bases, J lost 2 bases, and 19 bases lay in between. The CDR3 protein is CATSAFVSGSITDTQYF. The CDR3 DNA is TGTGCCACCAGTGCCTTCGTTAGCGGCTCTATCACAGATACGCAGTATTTT.

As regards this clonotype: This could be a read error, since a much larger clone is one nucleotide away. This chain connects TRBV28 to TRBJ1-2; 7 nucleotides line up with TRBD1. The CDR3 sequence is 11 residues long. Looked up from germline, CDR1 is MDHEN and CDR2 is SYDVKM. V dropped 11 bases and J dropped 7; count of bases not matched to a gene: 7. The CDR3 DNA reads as TGTGCCGGCTTGACAGGGTTTGGCTACACCTTC. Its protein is CAGLTGFGYTF.

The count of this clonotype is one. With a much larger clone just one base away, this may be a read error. The CDR3 DNA reads TGTGTCGGCGGGGACCGCTATGGCTACACCTTC. It specifies CVGGDRYGYTF. This chain connects TRBV28 to TRBJ1-2, with D possibly TRBD1 on 5 matching bases. The CDR3 has 11 residues. Germline V lookup: CDR1 MDHEN, CDR2 SYDVKM.

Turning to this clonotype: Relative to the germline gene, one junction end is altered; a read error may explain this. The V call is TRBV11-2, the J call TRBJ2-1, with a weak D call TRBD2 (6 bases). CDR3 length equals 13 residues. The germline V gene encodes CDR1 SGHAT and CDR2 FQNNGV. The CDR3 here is CASNLGRYNEHFF. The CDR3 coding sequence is TGTGCCAGCAACTTAGGGAGGTACAATGAGCACTTCTTC.

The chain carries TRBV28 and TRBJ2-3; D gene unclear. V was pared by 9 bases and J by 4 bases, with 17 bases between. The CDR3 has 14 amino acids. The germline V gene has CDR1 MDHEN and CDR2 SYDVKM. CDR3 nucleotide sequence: TGTGCCAGTAGTACCCAGTGTTACGCAGATACGCAGTATTTT. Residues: CASSTQCYADTQYF.

CDR3 in amino acids: CASSPSDWTPYNEQFF. Written as DNA, the CDR3 is TGTGCCAGCAGCCCCTCGGACTGGACTCCCTACAATGAGCAGTTCTTC. The chain links TRBV5-5 to TRBJ2-1; possible D gene TRBD2, 5 bases. Germline-derived CDR1 and CDR2 are SGHKS and YYEKEE (reference sequence). This CDR3 comprises 16 residues. V was clipped by 4 bases and J by 2 bases, with 16 bases between them. The full variable domain, rest sourced from reference TRBV5-5 and TRBJ2-1, is DAGVTQSPTHLIKTRGQQVTLRCSPISGHKSVSWYQQVLGQGPQFIFQYYEKEERGRGNFPDRFSARQFPNYSSELNVNALLLGDSALYLCASSPSDWTPYNEQFFGPGTRLTVL.

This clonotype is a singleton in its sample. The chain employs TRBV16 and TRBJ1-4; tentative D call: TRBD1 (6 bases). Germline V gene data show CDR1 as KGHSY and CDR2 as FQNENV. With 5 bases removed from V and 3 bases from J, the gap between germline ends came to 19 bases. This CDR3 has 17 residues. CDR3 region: CASSKNRGPSSNEKLFF. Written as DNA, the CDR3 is TGTGCCAGCAGCAAAAACCGGGGGCCCTCATCTAATGAAAAACTGTTTTTT.

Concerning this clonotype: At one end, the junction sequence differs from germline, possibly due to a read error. The CDR3 sequence is CASSRPDFDRERYF. The CDR3 nucleotides read TGTGCCAGCAGCAGACCGGACTTTGATAGAGAGCGGTACTTC. The chain has TRBV28 and TRBJ2-7; a weak D match, TRBD2 (5 bases). The CDR3 is made up of 14 amino acids. Germline V gene sequence: CDR1 MDHEN, CDR2 SYDVKM.

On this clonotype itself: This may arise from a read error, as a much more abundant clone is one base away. This CDR3 reads CASRGRMTGTDTQYF. The DNA for the CDR3 is TGTGCCAGCAGGGGGCGCATGACGGGCACAGATACGCAGTATTTT. The rearrangement links TRBV2 to TRBJ2-3, with D perhaps matching TRBD1 (5 bases). The CDR3 is made up of 15 amino acids. V was clipped by 6 bases and J by 1 base, with 14 bases between them. Germline loops: CDR1 SNHLY, CDR2 FYNNEI. The full variable domain, rest sourced from reference TRBV2 and TRBJ2-3, is EPEVTQTPSHQVTQMGQEVILRCVPISNHLYFYWYRQILGQKVEFLVSFYNNEISEKSEIFDDQFSVERPDGSNFTLKIRSTKLEDSAMYFCASRGRMTGTDTQYFGPGTRLTVL.